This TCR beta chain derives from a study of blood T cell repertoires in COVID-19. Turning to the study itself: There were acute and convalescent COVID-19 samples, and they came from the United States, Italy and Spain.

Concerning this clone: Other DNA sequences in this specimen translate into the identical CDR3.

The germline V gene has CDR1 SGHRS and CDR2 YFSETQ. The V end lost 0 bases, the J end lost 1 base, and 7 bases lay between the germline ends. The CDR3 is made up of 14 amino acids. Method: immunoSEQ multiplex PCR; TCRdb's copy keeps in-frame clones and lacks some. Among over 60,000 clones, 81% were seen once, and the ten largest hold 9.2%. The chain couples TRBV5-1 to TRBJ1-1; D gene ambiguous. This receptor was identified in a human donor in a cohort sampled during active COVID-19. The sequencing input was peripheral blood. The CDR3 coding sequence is TGCGCCAGCAGCTTGGGGCAGTCGAACACTGAAGCTTTCTTT. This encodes CASSLGQSNTEAFF.